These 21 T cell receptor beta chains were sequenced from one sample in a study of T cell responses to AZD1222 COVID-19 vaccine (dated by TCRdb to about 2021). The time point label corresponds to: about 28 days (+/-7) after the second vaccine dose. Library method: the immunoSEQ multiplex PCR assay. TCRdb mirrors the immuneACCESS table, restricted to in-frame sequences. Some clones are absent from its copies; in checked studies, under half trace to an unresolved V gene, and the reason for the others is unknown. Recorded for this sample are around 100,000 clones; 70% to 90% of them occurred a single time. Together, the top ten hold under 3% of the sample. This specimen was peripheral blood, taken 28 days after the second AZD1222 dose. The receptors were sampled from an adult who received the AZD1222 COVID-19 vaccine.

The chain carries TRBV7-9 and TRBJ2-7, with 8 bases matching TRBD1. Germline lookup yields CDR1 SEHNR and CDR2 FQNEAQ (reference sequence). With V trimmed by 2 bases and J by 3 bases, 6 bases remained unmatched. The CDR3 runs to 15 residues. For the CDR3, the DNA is TGTGCCAGCAGCTTATCCGGTACAGGGGGCTACGAGCAGTACTTC. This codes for CASSLSGTGGYEQYF. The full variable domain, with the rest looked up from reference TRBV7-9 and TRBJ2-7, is DTGVSQNPRHKITKRGQNVTFRCDPISEHNRLYWYRQTLGQGPEFLTYFQNEAQLEKSRLLSDRFSAERPKGSFSTLEIQRTEQGDSAMYLCASSLSGTGGYEQYFGPGTRLTVT.

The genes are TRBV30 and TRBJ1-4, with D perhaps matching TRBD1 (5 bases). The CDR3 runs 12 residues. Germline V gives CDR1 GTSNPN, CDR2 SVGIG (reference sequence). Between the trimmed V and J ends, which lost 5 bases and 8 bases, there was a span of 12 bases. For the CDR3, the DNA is TGTGCCTGGTCCCAGAAGGGGGAAAAACTGTTTTTT. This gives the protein CAWSQKGEKLFF.

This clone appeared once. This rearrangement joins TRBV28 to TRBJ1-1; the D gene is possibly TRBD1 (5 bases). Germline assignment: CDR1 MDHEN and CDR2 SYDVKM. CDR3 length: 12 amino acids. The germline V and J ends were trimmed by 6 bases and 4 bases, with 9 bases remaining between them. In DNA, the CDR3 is TGTGCCAGCAGAACAGGACTCACTGAAGCTTTCTTT. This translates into CASRTGLTEAFF. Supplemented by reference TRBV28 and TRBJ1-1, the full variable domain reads DVKVTQSSRYLVKRTGEKVFLECVQDMDHENMFWYRQDPGLGLRLIYFSYDVKMKEKGDIPEGYSVSREKKERFSLILESASTNQTSMYLCASRTGLTEAFFGQGTRLTVV.

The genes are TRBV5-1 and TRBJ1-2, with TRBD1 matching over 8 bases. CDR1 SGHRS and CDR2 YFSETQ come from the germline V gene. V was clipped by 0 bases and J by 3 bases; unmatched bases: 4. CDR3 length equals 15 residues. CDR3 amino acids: CASSLAPGGYYGYTF. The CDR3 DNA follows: TGCGCCAGCAGCTTGGCGCCAGGGGGCTACTATGGCTACACCTTC.

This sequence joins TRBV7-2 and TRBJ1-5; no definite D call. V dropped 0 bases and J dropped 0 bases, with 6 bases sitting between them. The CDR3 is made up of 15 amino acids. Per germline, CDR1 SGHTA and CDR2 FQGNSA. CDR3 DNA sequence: TGTGCCAGCAGCTTAGCGCTCGGTAGCAATCAGCCCCAGCATTTT. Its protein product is CASSLALGSNQPQHF.

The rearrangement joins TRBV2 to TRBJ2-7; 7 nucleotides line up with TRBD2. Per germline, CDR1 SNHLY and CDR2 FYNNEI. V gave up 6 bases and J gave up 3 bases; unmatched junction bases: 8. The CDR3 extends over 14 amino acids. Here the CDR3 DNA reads TGTGCCAGCAGGGCCGAGACTAGCAGCTACGAGCAGTACTTC. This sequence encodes CASRAETSSYEQYF.

DNA for the CDR3: TGCGCCAGCAGCTTCAGTACTGCGCCCACAGATACGCAGTATTTT. As protein: CASSFSTAPTDTQYF. J is TRBJ2-3 and V is TRBV5-1; D unclear. The V and J ends lost 2 bases and 2 bases respectively, with 12 bases between them. This CDR3 has 15 amino acids. Germline CDR1 SGHRS, CDR2 YFSETQ.

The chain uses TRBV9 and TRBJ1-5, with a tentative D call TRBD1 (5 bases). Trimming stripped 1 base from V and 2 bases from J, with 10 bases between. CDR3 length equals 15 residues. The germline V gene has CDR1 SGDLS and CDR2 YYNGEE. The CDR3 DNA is TGTGCCAGCAGCGTATCCGGGGCTGGCAATCAGCCCCAGCATTTT. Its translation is CASSVSGAGNQPQHF.

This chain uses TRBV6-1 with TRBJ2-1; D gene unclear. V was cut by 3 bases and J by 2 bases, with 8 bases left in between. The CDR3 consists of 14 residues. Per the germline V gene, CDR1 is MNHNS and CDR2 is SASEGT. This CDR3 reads CASSDRHTYNEQFF. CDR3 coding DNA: TGTGCCAGCAGTGATAGACACACCTACAATGAGCAGTTCTTC.

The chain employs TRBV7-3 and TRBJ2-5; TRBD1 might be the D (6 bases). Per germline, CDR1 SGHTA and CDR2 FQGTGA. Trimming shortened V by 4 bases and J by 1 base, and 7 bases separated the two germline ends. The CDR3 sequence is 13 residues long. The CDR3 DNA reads TGTGCCAGCAGCTACAGGGTCCAAGAGACCCAGTACTTC. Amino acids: CASSYRVQETQYF.

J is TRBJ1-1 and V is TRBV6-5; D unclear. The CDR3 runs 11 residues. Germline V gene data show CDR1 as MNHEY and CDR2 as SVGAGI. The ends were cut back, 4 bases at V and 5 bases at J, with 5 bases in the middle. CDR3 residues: CASSSRTEAFF. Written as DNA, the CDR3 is TGTGCCAGCAGTTCCAGAACTGAAGCTTTCTTT.

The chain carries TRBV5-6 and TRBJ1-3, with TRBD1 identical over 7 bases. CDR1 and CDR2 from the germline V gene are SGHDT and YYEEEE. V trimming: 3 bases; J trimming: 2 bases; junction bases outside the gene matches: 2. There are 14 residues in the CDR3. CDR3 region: CASSSGTAGNTIYF. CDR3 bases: TGTGCCAGCAGCTCCGGGACAGCTGGAAACACCATATATTTT.

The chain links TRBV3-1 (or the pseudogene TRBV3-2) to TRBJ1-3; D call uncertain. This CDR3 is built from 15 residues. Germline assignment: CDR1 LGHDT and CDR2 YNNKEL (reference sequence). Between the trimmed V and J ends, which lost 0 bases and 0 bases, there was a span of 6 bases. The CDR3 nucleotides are TGTGCCAGCAGCCAAGAACCAGACTCTGGAAACACCATATATTTT. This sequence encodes CASSQEPDSGNTIYF.

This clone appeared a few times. The CDR3 coding sequence is TGTGCCAGCAGCCAAGATCGTGTAGGTCGGGACCGAACCGGGGAGCTGTTTTTT. This codes for CASSQDRVGRDRTGELFF. The V call is TRBV4-2, the J call TRBJ2-2, with D tentatively TRBD1 or TRBD2 (5 bases each). The V gene lost 0 bases and the J gene lost 5 bases, with 19 bases spanning the gap. The CDR3 sequence is 18 residues long. Germline V gives CDR1 LGHNA, CDR2 YNFKEQ.

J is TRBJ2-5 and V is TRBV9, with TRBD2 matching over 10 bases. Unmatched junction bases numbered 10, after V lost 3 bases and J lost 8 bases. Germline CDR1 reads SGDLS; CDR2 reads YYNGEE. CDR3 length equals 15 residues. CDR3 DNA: TGTGCCAGCAGCGCTTCAGCGGGAGGGCTGAGTACCCAGTACTTC. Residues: CASSASAGGLSTQYF.

The CDR3 loop reads CASSQDFSLGQGGTGELFF. DNA of the CDR3: TGCGCCAGCAGCCAAGATTTTTCCCTCGGACAGGGGGGCACCGGGGAGCTGTTTTTT. The chain has TRBV4-1 and TRBJ2-2; 10 bases are shared with TRBD1. CDR1 and CDR2 (germline): MGHRA, YSYEKL. Trimming removed 0 bases from V and 4 bases from J; junction bases left unmatched: 11. The CDR3 extends over 19 amino acids.

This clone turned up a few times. The CDR3 protein is CATSDPSVGANVLTF. CDR3 nucleotide sequence: TGTGCCACCAGTGACCCATCCGTTGGGGCCAACGTCCTGACTTTC. The rearrangement links TRBV24-1 to TRBJ2-6; D remains ambiguous. Germline CDR1 KGHDR, CDR2 SFDVKD. V lost 4 bases, J lost 3 bases, and 9 bases lay in between. The CDR3 has 15 residues.

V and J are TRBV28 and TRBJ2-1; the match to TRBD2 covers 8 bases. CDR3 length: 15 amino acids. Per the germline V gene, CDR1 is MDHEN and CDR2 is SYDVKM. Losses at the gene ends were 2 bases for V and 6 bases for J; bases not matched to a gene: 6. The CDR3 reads CASSLGSGVPNEQFF. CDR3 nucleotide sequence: TGTGCCAGCAGTTTAGGTAGCGGGGTTCCCAATGAGCAGTTCTTC.

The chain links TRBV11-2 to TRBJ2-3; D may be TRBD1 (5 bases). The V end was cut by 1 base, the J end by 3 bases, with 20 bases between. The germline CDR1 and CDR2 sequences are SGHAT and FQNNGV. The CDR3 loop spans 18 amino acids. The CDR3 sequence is CASSLGTSSWSGTDTQYF. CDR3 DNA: TGTGCCAGCAGCTTAGGAACATCAAGCTGGTCAGGGACAGATACGCAGTATTTT. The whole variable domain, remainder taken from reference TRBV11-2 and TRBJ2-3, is EAGVAQSPRYKIIEKRQSVAFWCNPISGHATLYWYQQILGQGPKLLIQFQNNGVVDDSQLPKDRFSAERLKGVDSTLKIQPAKLEDSAVYLCASSLGTSSWSGTDTQYFGPGTRLTVL.

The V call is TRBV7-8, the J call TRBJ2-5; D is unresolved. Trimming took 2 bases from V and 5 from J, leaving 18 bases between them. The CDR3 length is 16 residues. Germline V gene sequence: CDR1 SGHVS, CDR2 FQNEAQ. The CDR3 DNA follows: TGTGCCAGCAGCTTATCGTTGGCGTCGTTCGGGGAGACCCAGTACTTC. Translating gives CASSLSLASFGETQYF.

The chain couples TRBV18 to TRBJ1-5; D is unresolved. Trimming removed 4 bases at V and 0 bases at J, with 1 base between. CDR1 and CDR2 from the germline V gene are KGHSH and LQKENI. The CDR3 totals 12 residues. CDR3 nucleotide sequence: TGTGCCAGCTCACTTAGCAATCAGCCCCAGCATTTT. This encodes CASSLSNQPQHF.